This TCR beta chain was profiled in a study of identical twins. CDR1 SQVTM and CDR2 ANQGSEA come from the germline V gene. CDR3 size: 12 residues. The ends lost 7 bases at V and 12 bases at J; junction bases unmatched: 10. TCRdb re-analysed the 5' RACE reads in MiXCR, keeping a single row per CDR3 protein. The table lists hundreds of thousands of distinct CDR3 sequences, around 15% of them singletons. This sequence joins TRBV29-1 and TRBJ2-1; 9 nucleotides align to TRBD1. Specimen: memory (CD45RO+) T cells sorted from blood. This TCR was sampled from a woman between 18 and 29 years old in good health. The CDR3 is CSGSGQGSLQFF. The DNA for the CDR3 is TGCAGCGGATCGGGACAGGGTAGTTTGCAGTTCTTC.